Listed below are T cell receptor beta chains from one sample, sequenced in a study of T cell changes during pregnancy in multiple sclerosis. Clones were read by immunoSEQ multiplex PCR, and TCRdb kept only the in-frame ones, dropping some. The sample contains some 40,000 clones, roughly 84% of which appear only once. Sequencing was performed on CD8+ T cells from peripheral blood mononuclear cells, taken in the first trimester of pregnancy. All receptors derive from a female donor with multiple sclerosis, enrolled in a pregnancy study. Each CDR3 is given with its conserved first and last residue. D genes are given only for firm matches. Expanded clones get a size class; other rows say once, few or many, or leave the size out.

v_call: TRBV9; j_call: TRBJ2-3; clone_size: -; d_call: TRBD1; cdr3_aa: CASSVQGAGTDTQYF; cdr3_nt: TGTGCCAGCAGCGTCCAGGGGGCAGGCACAGATACGCAGTATTTT
v_call: TRBV7-2; j_call: TRBJ2-2; clone_size: -; d_call: -; cdr3_aa: CASTSTGELFF; cdr3_nt: TGTGCCAGCACCTCTACCGGGGAGCTGTTTTTT
v_call: TRBV13; j_call: TRBJ2-1; clone_size: -; d_call: -; cdr3_aa: CASSLRQGGIDEQFF; cdr3_nt: TGTGCCAGCAGCTTAAGACAGGGCGGGATCGATGAGCAGTTCTTC
v_call: TRBV25-1; j_call: TRBJ1-1; clone_size: -; d_call: -; cdr3_aa: CASSEWAALNTEAFF; cdr3_nt: TGTGCCAGCAGTGAATGGGCAGCCTTGAACACTGAAGCTTTCTTT
v_call: TRBV10-3; j_call: TRBJ1-1; clone_size: -; d_call: TRBD1; cdr3_aa: CAISESKEDRAFVPVLAFF; cdr3_nt: TGTGCCATCAGTGAGTCGAAGGAGGACAGGGCCTTCGTACCCGTATTGGCTTTCTTT
v_call: TRBV7-6; j_call: TRBJ2-5; clone_size: once; d_call: -; cdr3_aa: CASSQDGSPGEETQYF; cdr3_nt: TGTGCCAGCAGCCAAGATGGCTCCCCAGGGGAAGAGACCCAGTACTTC
v_call: TRBV7-9; j_call: TRBJ1-5; clone_size: few; d_call: -; cdr3_aa: CASRGEGQPQHF; cdr3_nt: TGTGCCAGCAGGGGTGAGGGACAGCCCCAGCATTTT
v_call: TRBV4-2; j_call: TRBJ1-1; clone_size: few; d_call: TRBD1; cdr3_aa: CASSARGQEDTEAFF; cdr3_nt: TGTGCCAGCAGCGCCCGGGGACAGGAAGACACTGAAGCTTTCTTT
v_call: TRBV6-4; j_call: TRBJ2-1; clone_size: -; d_call: -; cdr3_aa: CASSEMAGGNEQFF; cdr3_nt: TGTGCCAGCAGTGAGATGGCAGGTGGAAATGAGCAGTTCTTC
v_call: TRBV15; j_call: TRBJ1-2; clone_size: -; d_call: -; cdr3_aa: CATSTEDGYTF; cdr3_nt: TGTGCCACCTCGACAGAGGATGGCTACACCTTC
v_call: TRBV7-6; j_call: TRBJ2-7; clone_size: -; d_call: TRBD2; cdr3_aa: CASSTGGAYEQYF; cdr3_nt: TGTGCCAGCAGCACCGGGGGGGCCTACGAGCAGTACTTC
v_call: TRBV7-8; j_call: TRBJ2-3; clone_size: once; d_call: -; cdr3_aa: CASSLWASTDTQYF; cdr3_nt: TGTGCCAGCAGCTTATGGGCTAGCACAGATACGCAGTATTTT
v_call: TRBV29-1; j_call: TRBJ1-1; clone_size: -; d_call: -; cdr3_aa: CSVDGGLAPEAFF; cdr3_nt: TGCAGCGTTGACGGGGGGTTGGCGCCTGAAGCTTTCTTT
v_call: TRBV6-4; j_call: TRBJ2-3; clone_size: few; d_call: -; cdr3_aa: CASSDSAGSDTQYF; cdr3_nt: TGTGCCAGCAGTGACTCGGCGGGGTCAGATACGCAGTATTTT
v_call: TRBV5-6; j_call: TRBJ1-1; clone_size: -; d_call: -; cdr3_aa: CASSAGTGDFRNTEAFF; cdr3_nt: TGTGCCAGCAGCGCGGGCACGGGGGATTTTAGGAACACTGAAGCTTTCTTT
v_call: TRBV4-2; j_call: TRBJ1-2; clone_size: -; d_call: TRBD1; cdr3_aa: CASSQDAGGSFYYGYTF; cdr3_nt: TGTGCCAGCAGCCAAGATGCAGGGGGTTCGTTTTACTATGGCTACACCTTC
v_call: TRBV11-2; j_call: TRBJ2-7; clone_size: once; d_call: -; cdr3_aa: CASSLAFGTYEQYF; cdr3_nt: TGTGCCAGCAGCTTAGCCTTCGGGACCTACGAGCAGTACTTC
v_call: TRBV19; j_call: TRBJ1-1; clone_size: few; d_call: -; cdr3_aa: CASSMGGSTEAFF; cdr3_nt: TGTGCCAGTAGTATGGGGGGATCCACTGAAGCTTTCTTT
v_call: TRBV15; j_call: TRBJ1-3; clone_size: once; d_call: -; cdr3_aa: CATSRDLIEKGNTIYF; cdr3_nt: TGTGCCACCAGCAGAGATCTGATAGAAAAAGGAAACACCATATATTTT
v_call: TRBV7-9; j_call: TRBJ2-7; clone_size: -; d_call: TRBD2; cdr3_aa: CASSFKPELAEDLYEQYF; cdr3_nt: TGTGCCAGCAGCTTTAAGCCCGAACTAGCGGAGGACCTCTACGAGCAGTACTTC
v_call: TRBV7-9; j_call: TRBJ1-2; clone_size: -; d_call: -; cdr3_aa: CASSSGDHLYYGYTF; cdr3_nt: TGTGCCAGCAGCTCGGGTGACCACCTCTACTATGGCTACACCTTC
v_call: TRBV11-2; j_call: TRBJ2-1; clone_size: -; d_call: -; cdr3_aa: CASSLDTTYNEQFF; cdr3_nt: TGTGCCAGCAGCTTAGATACTACCTACAATGAGCAGTTCTTC
v_call: TRBV4-1; j_call: TRBJ2-1; clone_size: -; d_call: -; cdr3_aa: CASSARGAGAYNEQFF; cdr3_nt: TGCGCCAGCAGCGCGAGAGGGGCGGGGGCGTACAATGAGCAGTTCTTC
v_call: TRBV30; j_call: TRBJ1-3; clone_size: -; d_call: -; cdr3_aa: CAWSDSSGNTIYF; cdr3_nt: TGTGCCTGGAGTGATAGCTCTGGAAACACCATATATTTT
v_call: TRBV13; j_call: TRBJ2-7; clone_size: -; d_call: TRBD1; cdr3_aa: CASSGQVDPYEQYF; cdr3_nt: TGTGCCAGCAGCGGACAGGTAGATCCCTACGAGCAGTACTTC
v_call: TRBV7-9; j_call: TRBJ2-7; clone_size: -; d_call: TRBD1; cdr3_aa: CASSLRDRGNPYEQYF; cdr3_nt: TGTGCCAGCAGCCTCCGGGACAGGGGAAATCCCTACGAGCAGTACTTC
v_call: TRBV4-3; j_call: TRBJ2-2; clone_size: -; d_call: TRBD2; cdr3_aa: CASSQGTSGGLSGELFF; cdr3_nt: TGCGCCAGCAGCCAAGGCACTAGCGGGGGGCTCTCCGGGGAGCTGTTTTTT
v_call: TRBV13; j_call: TRBJ1-3; clone_size: -; d_call: TRBD1; cdr3_aa: CASGQGRNTIYF; cdr3_nt: TGTGCCAGCGGACAGGGAAGAAACACCATATATTTT
v_call: TRBV10-3; j_call: TRBJ2-3; clone_size: -; d_call: TRBD2; cdr3_aa: CAISERGGNTDTQYF; cdr3_nt: TGTGCCATCAGTGAGCGGGGGGGCAACACAGATACGCAGTATTTT
v_call: TRBV5-6; j_call: TRBJ1-2; clone_size: -; d_call: TRBD1; cdr3_aa: CASSPGQGFYGYTF; cdr3_nt: TGTGCCAGCAGCCCGGGACAGGGGTTCTATGGCTACACCTTC
v_call: TRBV11-2; j_call: TRBJ2-5; clone_size: -; d_call: -; cdr3_aa: CASSPSTSGYQETQYF; cdr3_nt: TGTGCCAGCAGCCCCTCGACCAGCGGGTATCAAGAGACCCAGTACTTC
v_call: TRBV4-1; j_call: TRBJ1-2; clone_size: -; d_call: TRBD1; cdr3_aa: CASSFGTGRMDGYTF; cdr3_nt: TGCGCCAGCAGCTTTGGGACAGGGCGAATGGATGGCTACACCTTC
v_call: TRBV15; j_call: TRBJ1-3; clone_size: -; d_call: -; cdr3_aa: CATSPREGTIYF; cdr3_nt: TGTGCCACCAGCCCCCGAGAGGGCACCATATATTTT
v_call: TRBV4-3; j_call: TRBJ2-3; clone_size: -; d_call: TRBD2; cdr3_aa: CASSAWRGALVDTQYF; cdr3_nt: TGCGCCAGCAGCGCGTGGCGGGGGGCCCTTGTAGATACGCAGTATTTT
v_call: TRBV19; j_call: TRBJ2-7; clone_size: -; d_call: -; cdr3_aa: CASSLSPGRSSYEQYF; cdr3_nt: TGTGCCAGTAGTCTTTCCCCTGGCAGGTCCTCCTACGAGCAGTACTTC
v_call: TRBV9; j_call: TRBJ2-7; clone_size: -; d_call: -; cdr3_aa: CASSAGHSYEQYF; cdr3_nt: TGTGCCAGCAGCGCTGGACACTCCTACGAGCAGTACTTC
v_call: TRBV6-1; j_call: TRBJ1-2; clone_size: -; d_call: -; cdr3_aa: CASSEALGQRSGYTF; cdr3_nt: TGTGCCAGCAGTGAAGCGCTAGGACAGAGGAGTGGCTACACCTTC
v_call: TRBV7-3; j_call: TRBJ1-1; clone_size: -; d_call: -; cdr3_aa: CASSPSVRNTEAFF; cdr3_nt: TGTGCCAGCAGTCCCTCCGTTAGGAACACTGAAGCTTTCTTT
v_call: TRBV15; j_call: TRBJ2-3; clone_size: -; d_call: TRBD2; cdr3_aa: CATSRRGDSTDTQYF; cdr3_nt: TGTGCCACCAGCAGGCGGGGGGATAGCACAGATACGCAGTATTTT
v_call: TRBV5-4; j_call: TRBJ2-3; clone_size: -; d_call: TRBD2; cdr3_aa: CASSLDSGGTDTQYF; cdr3_nt: TGTGCCAGCAGCTTGGACAGCGGGGGGACAGATACGCAGTATTTT
v_call: TRBV23-1; j_call: TRBJ1-4; clone_size: -; d_call: -; cdr3_aa: CASSQSRQGREKLFF; cdr3_nt: TGCGCCAGCAGTCAATCGAGGCAGGGTCGGGAAAAACTGTTTTTT
v_call: TRBV11-2; j_call: TRBJ2-5; clone_size: -; d_call: -; cdr3_aa: CASSSSLSVMIQETQYF; cdr3_nt: TGTGCCAGCAGCTCTTCTCTGTCAGTAATGATCCAAGAGACCCAGTACTTC
v_call: TRBV9; j_call: TRBJ1-2; clone_size: once; d_call: -; cdr3_aa: CASSERPSDLYGYTF; cdr3_nt: TGTGCCAGCAGCGAACGTCCCAGCGATCTCTATGGCTACACCTTC
v_call: TRBV6-5; j_call: TRBJ1-2; clone_size: -; d_call: -; cdr3_aa: CASSSGFGYGYTF; cdr3_nt: TGTGCCAGCAGTTCAGGGTTTGGCTATGGCTACACCTTC
v_call: TRBV12-5; j_call: TRBJ1-5; clone_size: -; d_call: -; cdr3_aa: CASGLGGGYGNQPQHF; cdr3_nt: TGTGCTAGTGGTTTGGGAGGGGGATATGGCAATCAGCCCCAGCATTTT
v_call: TRBV13; j_call: TRBJ1-2; clone_size: -; d_call: TRBD1; cdr3_aa: CASSSSGQGNYGYTF; cdr3_nt: TGTGCCAGCAGCTCCTCGGGACAGGGGAACTATGGCTACACCTTC
v_call: TRBV27; j_call: TRBJ1-4; clone_size: -; d_call: -; cdr3_aa: CASSSLTRLWEKLFF; cdr3_nt: TGTGCCAGCAGTTCTTTGACCCGACTGTGGGAAAAACTGTTTTTT
v_call: TRBV27; j_call: TRBJ1-1; clone_size: -; d_call: TRBD1; cdr3_aa: CASTQGVGWNTEAFF; cdr3_nt: TGTGCCAGCACTCAGGGGGTAGGATGGAACACTGAAGCTTTCTTT
v_call: TRBV30; j_call: TRBJ1-2; clone_size: -; d_call: -; cdr3_aa: CAWEERLGGYTF; cdr3_nt: TGTGCCTGGGAAGAGCGGCTAGGGGGCTACACCTTC
v_call: TRBV7-5; j_call: TRBJ1-3; clone_size: -; d_call: -; cdr3_aa: CVRSPPRGGSSGNTIYF; cdr3_nt: TGTGTCAGAAGCCCGCCGAGGGGGGGGTCCTCTGGAAACACCATATATTTT
v_call: TRBV2; j_call: TRBJ2-1; clone_size: -; d_call: TRBD2; cdr3_aa: CAAGVEERGINEQFF; cdr3_nt: TGTGCCGCGGGGGTGGAGGAGCGGGGGATCAATGAGCAGTTCTTC
v_call: TRBV12-5; j_call: TRBJ2-2; clone_size: -; d_call: -; cdr3_aa: CASGLVGDTGELFF; cdr3_nt: TGTGCTAGTGGTTTGGTAGGGGATACCGGGGAGCTGTTTTTT
v_call: TRBV7-2; j_call: TRBJ2-1; clone_size: -; d_call: -; cdr3_aa: CASSLLWGVDPSEQFF; cdr3_nt: TGTGCCAGCAGCCTACTATGGGGGGTAGACCCTAGTGAGCAGTTCTTC
v_call: TRBV30; j_call: TRBJ2-7; clone_size: -; d_call: TRBD1; cdr3_aa: CAWSMDRDEQYF; cdr3_nt: TGTGCCTGGAGTATGGACAGGGACGAGCAGTACTTC